These 19 T cell receptor beta chains share one sample of origin, sequenced in a study of identical twins. TCRdb re-derived calls from the 5' RACE reads in MiXCR, one entry per CDR3 protein. The sample has about 530,000 distinct CDR3 sequences, approximately 20% seen once. This same sample was also taken into another study, of yellow fever vaccine responses in identical twins.

The sequenced material came from CD4+ T cells sorted from blood. These receptors all come from a woman aged 18-29 years in good health.

J is TRBJ2-1 and V is TRBV11-3; no definite D call. The germline gives CDR1 SGHNT, CDR2 YENEEA. The CDR3 length is 13 residues. The V end lost 4 bases, the J end lost 7 bases, and 11 bases lay between the germline ends. This chain's CDR3 is CASSSGEVNEQFF. Here the CDR3 DNA reads TGTGCCAGCAGCTCCGGAGAGGTTAATGAGCAGTTCTTC.

This clonotype was detected ten times or more. The chain joins TRBV11-2 to TRBJ1-2; 7 bases line up with TRBD1. This CDR3 contains 13 residues. In germline, CDR1 is SGHAT, CDR2 FQNNGV. The trim removed 5 bases at V and 4 bases at J, leaving 4 bases unmatched. CDR3 region: CASSPDRAYGYTF. The CDR3 DNA reads as TGTGCCAGCAGCCCCGACAGGGCCTATGGCTACACCTTC. Full variable domain (rest looked up from reference TRBV11-2 and TRBJ1-2): EAGVAQSPRYKIIEKRQSVAFWCNPISGHATLYWYQQILGQGPKLLIQFQNNGVVDDSQLPKDRFSAERLKGVDSTLKIQPAKLEDSAVYLCASSPDRAYGYTFGSGTRLTVV.

This chain connects TRBV12-3 or TRBV12-4 to TRBJ1-3; no definite D call. CDR3 length equals 12 residues. Trimming pared 7 bases from V and 6 bases from J, leaving 10 bases between. CDR3 amino acids: CASNSKANTIYF. The CDR3, as DNA: TGTGCCAGCAACTCCAAGGCAAACACCATATATTTT.

This chain joins TRBV19 and TRBJ2-1; 11 bases align to TRBD2. Looked up from germline, CDR1 is LNHDA and CDR2 is SQIVND (reference sequence). The CDR3 length is 19 residues. Trimming took 3 bases from V and 9 from J; bases not matched to a gene: 19. CDR3 nucleotide sequence: TGTGCCAGTAGTATGTTTGTCAGCTTAGCGGGGGGGCGCAATGCTGAGCAGTTCTTC. As protein: CASSMFVSLAGGRNAEQFF.

V usage is TRBV6-1 and J usage is TRBJ2-3, with unresolved D. The CDR3 spans 14 residues. Germline V gene lookup returns CDR1 MNHNS and CDR2 SASEGT. Trimming removed 9 bases from V and 3 bases from J, with 16 bases in between. CDR3 region: CASQIAIRTDTQYF. The CDR3 nucleotides are TGTGCCAGTCAAATTGCAATTCGGACAGATACGCAGTATTTT.

The genes are TRBV6-1 and TRBJ1-4, with TRBD1 matching 7 bases. The J segment lost 7 bases and the V segment lost 6 bases, leaving 11 bases of the junction unmatched. This CDR3 contains 15 residues. CDR1 and CDR2 from the germline V gene are MNHNS and SASEGT. The CDR3 region is CASRTTGAAGEKLFF. The CDR3 region has the DNA TGTGCCAGCAGAACCACAGGGGCCGCGGGTGAAAAACTGTTTTTT.

This clonotype has just a few counts. J is TRBJ2-5 and V is TRBV12-3 or TRBV12-4; possibly TRBD1 for D (6 bases). The CDR3 sequence is 15 residues long. With 2 bases removed from V and 4 bases from J, the gap between germline ends came to 14 bases. The CDR3 spells CASSLKGDPGETQYF. DNA of the CDR3: TGTGCCAGCAGTTTAAAGGGGGACCCGGGAGAGACCCAGTACTTC.

The V call is TRBV29-1, the J call TRBJ2-2; TRBD2 might be the D (5 bases). V gave up 1 base and J gave up 5 bases, with 14 bases separating them. This CDR3 contains 15 residues. CDR1 and CDR2 from the germline V gene are SQVTM and ANQGSEA. The CDR3 reads CSVEVATPRTGELFF. The CDR3 DNA sequence: TGCAGCGTTGAAGTAGCGACACCGAGGACCGGGGAGCTGTTTTTT.

This clonotype was counted a few times. The rearrangement links TRBV12-3 or TRBV12-4 to TRBJ2-4; no definite D call. The CDR3 runs to 12 residues. The germline V and J ends were trimmed by 8 bases and 2 bases, with 7 bases remaining between them. For the CDR3, the DNA is TGTGCCAGCGCCAGTACCAAAAACATTCAGTACTTC. It codes for CASASTKNIQYF.

This clonotype has only a few counts. V is TRBV5-1 and J is TRBJ1-1; 7 bases agree with TRBD1. J lost 1 base, V lost 5 bases, and 5 bases had no gene match. CDR1 SGHRS and CDR2 YFSETQ come from the germline V gene. The CDR3 is made up of 14 amino acids. CDR3 in amino acids: CASRTGTANTEAFF. The CDR3 bases are TGCGCCAGCAGAACCGGGACAGCGAACACTGAAGCTTTCTTT.

The chain is built from TRBV6-2 or TRBV6-3 and TRBJ2-1; D remains unclear. V dropped 2 bases and J dropped 10 bases, with 15 bases sitting between them. This CDR3 comprises 14 residues. Germline V gene data show CDR1 as MNHEY and CDR2 as SVGEGT. The CDR3 nucleotides are TGTGCCAGCAGTTACCCCCATGGGATTAGGGAGCAGTTCTTC. It codes for CASSYPHGIREQFF.

In this sample, this clonotype turned up a few times. The rearrangement joins TRBV5-1 to TRBJ2-2; D is possibly TRBD2 (6 bases). Germline V gives CDR1 SGHRS, CDR2 YFSETQ. V was trimmed by 4 bases and J by 2 bases, leaving 12 bases between them. There are 15 residues in the CDR3. The chain's CDR3 is CASSPVGGNTGELFF. The CDR3, as DNA: TGCGCCAGCAGCCCCGTGGGGGGTAACACCGGGGAGCTGTTTTTT.

V gene TRBV27 combines with J gene TRBJ2-1, with 14 nucleotides matching TRBD2. The trim removed 8 bases at V and 5 bases at J, leaving 5 bases unmatched. Germline loops: CDR1 MNHEY, CDR2 SMNVEV (reference sequence). The length of the CDR3 is 15 residues. CDR3 loop: CASSGTSGRNNEQFF. The CDR3, as DNA: TGTGCCAGCTCCGGGACTAGCGGGAGAAACAATGAGCAGTTCTTC.

This clonotype appeared a few times. This rearrangement joins TRBV10-2 to TRBJ2-7, with TRBD1 matching over 7 bases. Trimming at V came to 5 bases and at J to 4 bases, leaving 2 bases not matched to a gene. Germline loops: CDR1 WSHSY, CDR2 SAAADI. The CDR3 extends over 12 amino acids. The CDR3 region has the DNA TGCGCCAGCAGTCACAGGGGTTACGAGCAGTACGTC. It is translated as CASSHRGYEQYV.

The chain links TRBV18 to TRBJ1-5; 9 nucleotides agree with TRBD1. CDR3 length equals 15 residues. The germline CDR1 and CDR2 sequences are KGHSH and LQKENI. Germline trimming cut 4 bases from V and 6 bases from J; bases unmatched to any gene: 7. CDR3 sequence (DNA): TGTGCCAGCTCACGCGGACAGGGGTTGGGTCAGCCCCAGCATTTT. Translating it yields CASSRGQGLGQPQHF.

The chain combines TRBV7-9 with TRBJ1-1, with D possibly TRBD1 on 6 matching bases. CDR3 size: 15 residues. The V gene's germline CDR1 is SEHNR and CDR2 FQNEAQ (reference sequence). V lost 5 bases, J lost 1 base, and 14 bases lay in between. As DNA, the CDR3 is TGTGCCAGCAGCACCAGGGGATTCGGGAACACTGAAGCTTTCTTT. Protein sequence: CASSTRGFGNTEAFF.

This clonotype was detected only a few times. This chain links TRBV11-2 with TRBJ2-7; TRBD2 is a possible D gene (6 bases). V lost 8 bases, J lost 6 bases, and 14 bases lay in between. The germline V gene encodes CDR1 SGHAT and CDR2 FQNNGV. This CDR3 region has 12 residues. Here the CDR3 DNA reads TGTGCCAGCGTGGGCCGGGGGATCGAGCAGTACGTC. It codes for CASVGRGIEQYV.

CDR3 amino acids: CASSGLSGSETQYF. The DNA for the CDR3 is TGTGCCAGCAGTGGCCTTAGCGGGAGTGAGACCCAGTACTTC. This rearrangement joins TRBV2 to TRBJ2-5, with 9 bases matching TRBD2. The CDR3 extends over 14 amino acids. The junction had 5 bases not matched to a gene; V was cut back by 4 bases and J by 5 bases. In germline, CDR1 is SNHLY, CDR2 FYNNEI.

This clonotype was recorded a few times. The chain has TRBV10-3 and TRBJ2-1; tentatively, D is TRBD2 (7 bases). V lost 4 bases and J 7 bases, leaving 17 bases between the germline ends. CDR3 length equals 15 residues. Germline CDR1 and CDR2: ENHRY and SYGVKD. The CDR3 loop is CAISVGGGLRNEQFF. The CDR3 DNA reads as TGTGCCATCAGTGTAGGGGGGGGGCTAAGGAATGAGCAGTTCTTC.